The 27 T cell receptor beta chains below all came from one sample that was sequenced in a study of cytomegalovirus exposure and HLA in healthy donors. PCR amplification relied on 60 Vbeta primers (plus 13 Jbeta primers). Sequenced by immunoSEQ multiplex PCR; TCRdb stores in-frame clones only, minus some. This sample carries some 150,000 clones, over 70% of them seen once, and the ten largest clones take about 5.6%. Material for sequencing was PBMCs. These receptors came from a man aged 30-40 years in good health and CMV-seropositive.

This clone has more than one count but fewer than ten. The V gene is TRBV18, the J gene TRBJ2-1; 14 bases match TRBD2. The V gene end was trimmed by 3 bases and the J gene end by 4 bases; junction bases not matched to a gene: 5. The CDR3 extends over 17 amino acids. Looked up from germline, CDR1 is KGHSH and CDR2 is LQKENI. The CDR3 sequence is CASSPKGLAGGYNEQFF. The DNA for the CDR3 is TGTGCCAGCTCACCTAAAGGACTAGCGGGGGGTTACAATGAGCAGTTCTTC.

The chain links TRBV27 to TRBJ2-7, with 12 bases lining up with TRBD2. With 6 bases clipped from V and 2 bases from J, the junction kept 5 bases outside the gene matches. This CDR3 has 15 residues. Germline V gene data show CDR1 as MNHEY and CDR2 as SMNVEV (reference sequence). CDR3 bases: TGTGCCAGCAGACTACTAGCGGGAGGAGCCTACGAGCAGTACTTC. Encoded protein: CASRLLAGGAYEQYF.

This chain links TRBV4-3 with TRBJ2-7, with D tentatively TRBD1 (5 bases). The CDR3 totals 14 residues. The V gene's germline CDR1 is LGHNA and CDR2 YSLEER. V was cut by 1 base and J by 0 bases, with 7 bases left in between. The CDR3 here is CASSQGTNSYEQYF. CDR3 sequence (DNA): TGCGCCAGCAGCCAAGGGACAAACTCCTACGAGCAGTACTTC.

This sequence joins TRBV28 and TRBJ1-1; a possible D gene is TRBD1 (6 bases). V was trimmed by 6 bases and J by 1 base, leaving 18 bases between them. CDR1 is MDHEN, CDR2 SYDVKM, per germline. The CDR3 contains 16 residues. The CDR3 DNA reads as TGTGCCAGCAGACCCCCCTTTGGACAGACGAACACTGAAGCTTTCTTT. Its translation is CASRPPFGQTNTEAFF.

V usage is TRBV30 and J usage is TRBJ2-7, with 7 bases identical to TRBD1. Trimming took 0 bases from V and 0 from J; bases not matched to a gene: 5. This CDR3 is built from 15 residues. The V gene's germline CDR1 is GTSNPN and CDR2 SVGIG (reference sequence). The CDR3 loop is CAWSVEQGYSYEQYF. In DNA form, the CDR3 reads TGTGCCTGGAGTGTTGAACAGGGGTACTCCTACGAGCAGTACTTC.

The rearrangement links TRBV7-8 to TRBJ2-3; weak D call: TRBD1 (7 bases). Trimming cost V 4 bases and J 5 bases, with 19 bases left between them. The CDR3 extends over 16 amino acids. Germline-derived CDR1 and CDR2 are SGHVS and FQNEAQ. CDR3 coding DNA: TGTGCCAGCAGCTCCATATCCCAGGGGGGAGGAGATACGCAGTATTTT. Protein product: CASSSISQGGGDTQYF.

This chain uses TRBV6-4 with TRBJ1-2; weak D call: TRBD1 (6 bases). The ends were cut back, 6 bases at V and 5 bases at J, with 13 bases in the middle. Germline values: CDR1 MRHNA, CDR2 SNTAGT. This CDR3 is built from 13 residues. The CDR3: CASRAGVEYGYTF. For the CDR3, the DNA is TGTGCCAGCAGGGCAGGGGTTGAATATGGCTACACCTTC.

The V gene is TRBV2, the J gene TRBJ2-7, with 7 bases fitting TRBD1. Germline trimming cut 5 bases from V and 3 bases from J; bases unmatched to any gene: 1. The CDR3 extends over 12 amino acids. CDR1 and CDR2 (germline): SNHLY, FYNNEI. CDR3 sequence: CASSRDSYEQYF. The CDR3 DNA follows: TGTGCCAGCAGTAGGGACAGCTACGAGCAGTACTTC.

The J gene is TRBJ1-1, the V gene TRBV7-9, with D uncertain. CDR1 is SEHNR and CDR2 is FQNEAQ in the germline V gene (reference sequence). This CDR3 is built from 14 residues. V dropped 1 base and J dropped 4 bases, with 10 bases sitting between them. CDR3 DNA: TGTGCCAGCAGCTTAGGGGTGGCGGGCACTGAAGCTTTCTTT. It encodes CASSLGVAGTEAFF.

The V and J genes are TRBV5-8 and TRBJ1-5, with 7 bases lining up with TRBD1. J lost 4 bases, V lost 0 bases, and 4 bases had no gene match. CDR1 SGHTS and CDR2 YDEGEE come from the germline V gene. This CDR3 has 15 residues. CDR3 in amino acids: CASSLEGQKNQPQHF. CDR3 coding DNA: TGTGCCAGCAGCTTGGAGGGACAGAAGAATCAGCCCCAGCATTTT.

The CDR3 protein is CASSIDGGTGSEKLFF. The CDR3 DNA follows: TGTGCCAGTAGTATAGATGGGGGGACAGGTTCTGAAAAACTGTTTTTT. The chain recombines TRBV19 with TRBJ1-4; 8 bases fit TRBD1. This CDR3 comprises 16 residues. CDR1 is LNHDA, CDR2 SQIVND, per germline (reference sequence). Trimming removed 0 bases from V and 7 bases from J; junction bases left unmatched: 7.

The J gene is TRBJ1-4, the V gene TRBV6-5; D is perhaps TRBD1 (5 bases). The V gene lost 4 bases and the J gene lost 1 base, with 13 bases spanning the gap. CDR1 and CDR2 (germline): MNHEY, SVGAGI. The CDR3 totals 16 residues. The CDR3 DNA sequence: TGTGCCAGCAGTTTCCGGGGGTTAGGAACTAATGAAAAACTGTTTTTT. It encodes CASSFRGLGTNEKLFF.

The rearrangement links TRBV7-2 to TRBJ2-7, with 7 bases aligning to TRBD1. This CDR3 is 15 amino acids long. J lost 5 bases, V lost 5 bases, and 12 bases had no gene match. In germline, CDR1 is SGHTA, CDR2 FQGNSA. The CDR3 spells CASSPRGQRTNEQYF. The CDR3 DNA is TGTGCCAGCAGCCCCCGGGGACAGCGGACGAACGAGCAGTACTTC.

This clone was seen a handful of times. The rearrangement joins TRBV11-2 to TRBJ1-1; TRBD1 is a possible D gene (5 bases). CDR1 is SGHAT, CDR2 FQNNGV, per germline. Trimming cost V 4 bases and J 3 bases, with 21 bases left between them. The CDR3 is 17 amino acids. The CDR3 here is CASSSRGLPLPDTEAFF. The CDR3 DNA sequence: TGTGCCAGCAGCTCCCGGGGACTCCCGCTCCCCGACACTGAAGCTTTCTTT. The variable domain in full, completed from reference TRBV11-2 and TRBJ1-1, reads EAGVAQSPRYKIIEKRQSVAFWCNPISGHATLYWYQQILGQGPKLLIQFQNNGVVDDSQLPKDRFSAERLKGVDSTLKIQPAKLEDSAVYLCASSSRGLPLPDTEAFFGQGTRLTVV.

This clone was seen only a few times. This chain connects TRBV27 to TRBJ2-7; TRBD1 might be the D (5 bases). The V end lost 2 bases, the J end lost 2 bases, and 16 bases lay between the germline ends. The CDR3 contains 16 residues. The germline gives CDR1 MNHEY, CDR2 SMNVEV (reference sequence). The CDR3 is CASSLLAGKNPYEQYF. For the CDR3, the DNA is TGTGCCAGCAGTTTACTTGCAGGGAAGAATCCCTACGAGCAGTACTTC.

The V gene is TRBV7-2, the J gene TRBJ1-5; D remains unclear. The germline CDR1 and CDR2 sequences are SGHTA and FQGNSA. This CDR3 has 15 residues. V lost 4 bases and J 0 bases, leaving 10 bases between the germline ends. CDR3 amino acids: CASSSKGGSNQPQHF. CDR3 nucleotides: TGTGCCAGCAGCTCTAAGGGAGGTAGCAATCAGCCCCAGCATTTT.

The CDR3 DNA reads TGCAGCGTTGAAGCCCGGACTGCTCAAGAGACCCAGTACTTC. Translation gives CSVEARTAQETQYF. This chain connects TRBV29-1 to TRBJ2-5; D is perhaps TRBD2 (5 bases). Germline CDR1 is SQVTM and CDR2 is ANQGSEA. Trimming removed 1 base from V and 2 bases from J, with 11 bases in between. The CDR3 length is 14 residues.

The CDR3 reads CASSSGDREQPQHF. The CDR3 DNA is TGTGCCAGCAGCTCAGGGGACAGGGAACAGCCCCAGCATTTT. The V call is TRBV7-9, the J call TRBJ1-5, with 9 positions matching TRBD1. There are 14 residues in the CDR3. From germline, CDR1 is SEHNR and CDR2 FQNEAQ (reference sequence). The trim removed 4 bases at V and 7 bases at J, leaving 5 bases unmatched. The full variable domain, its missing parts supplied by reference TRBV7-9 and TRBJ1-5, is DTGVSQNPRHKITKRGQNVTFRCDPISEHNRLYWYRQTLGQGPEFLTYFQNEAQLEKSRLLSDRFSAERPKGSFSTLEIQRTEQGDSAMYLCASSSGDREQPQHFGDGTRLSIL.

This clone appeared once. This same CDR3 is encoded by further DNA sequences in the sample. This CDR3 is CASSLGDTVETQYF. CDR3 sequence (DNA): TGCGCCAGCAGCTTGGGAGACACCGTAGAGACCCAGTACTTC. The chain carries TRBV5-1 and TRBJ2-5; no reliable D call. The CDR3 has 14 amino acids. Germline lookup yields CDR1 SGHRS and CDR2 YFSETQ. The ends were cut back, 0 bases at V and 4 bases at J, with 10 bases in the middle.

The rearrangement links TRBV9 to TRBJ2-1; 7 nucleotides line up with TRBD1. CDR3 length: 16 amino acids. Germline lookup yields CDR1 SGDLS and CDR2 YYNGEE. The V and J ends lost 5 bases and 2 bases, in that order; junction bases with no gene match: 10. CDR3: CASSLEGQNTYNEQFF. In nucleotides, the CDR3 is TGTGCCAGCAGTTTAGAGGGACAGAACACCTACAATGAGCAGTTCTTC. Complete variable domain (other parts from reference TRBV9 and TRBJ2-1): DSGVTQTPKHLITATGQRVTLRCSPRSGDLSVYWYQQSLDQGLQFLIQYYNGEERAKGNILERFSAQQFPDLHSELNLSSLELGDSALYFCASSLEGQNTYNEQFFGPGTRLTVL.

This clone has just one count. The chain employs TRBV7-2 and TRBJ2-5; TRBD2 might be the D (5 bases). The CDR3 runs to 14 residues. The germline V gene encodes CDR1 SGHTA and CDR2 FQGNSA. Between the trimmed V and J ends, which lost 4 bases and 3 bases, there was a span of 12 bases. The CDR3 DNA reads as TGTGCCAGCAGCTCCAGACGGGGTGAAGAGACCCAGTACTTC. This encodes CASSSRRGEETQYF. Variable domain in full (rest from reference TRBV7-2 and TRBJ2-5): GAGVSQSPSNKVTEKGKDVELRCDPISGHTALYWYRQSLGQGLEFLIYFQGNSAPDKSGLPSDRFSAERTGGSVSTLTIQRTQQEDSAVYLCASSSRRGEETQYFGPGTRLLVL.

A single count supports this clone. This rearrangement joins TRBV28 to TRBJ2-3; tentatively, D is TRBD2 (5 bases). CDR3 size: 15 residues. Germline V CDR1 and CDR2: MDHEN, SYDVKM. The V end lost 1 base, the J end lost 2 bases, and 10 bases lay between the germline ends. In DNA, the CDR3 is TGTGCCAGCAGTTTATCTGGGAGCGCCACAGATACGCAGTATTTT. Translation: CASSLSGSATDTQYF.

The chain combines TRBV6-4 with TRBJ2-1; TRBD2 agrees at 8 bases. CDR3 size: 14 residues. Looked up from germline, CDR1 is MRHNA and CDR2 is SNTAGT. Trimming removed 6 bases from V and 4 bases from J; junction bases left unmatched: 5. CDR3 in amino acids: CASSIIAGYNEQFF. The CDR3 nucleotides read TGTGCCAGCAGCATTATAGCGGGGTACAATGAGCAGTTCTTC.

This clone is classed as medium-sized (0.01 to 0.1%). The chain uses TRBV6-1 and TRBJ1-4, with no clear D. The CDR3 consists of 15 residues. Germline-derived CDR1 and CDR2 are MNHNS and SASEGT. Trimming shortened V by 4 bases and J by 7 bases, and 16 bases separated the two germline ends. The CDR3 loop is CASSVSPGSGEKLFF. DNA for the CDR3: TGTGCCAGCAGTGTATCCCCGGGGAGTGGTGAAAAACTGTTTTTT.

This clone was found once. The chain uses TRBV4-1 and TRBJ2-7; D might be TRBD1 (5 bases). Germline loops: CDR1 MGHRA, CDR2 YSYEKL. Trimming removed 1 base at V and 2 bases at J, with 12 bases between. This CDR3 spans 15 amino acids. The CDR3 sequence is CASSQGRAGTYEQYF. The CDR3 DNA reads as TGCGCCAGCAGCCAAGGCCGGGCAGGGACCTACGAGCAGTACTTC.

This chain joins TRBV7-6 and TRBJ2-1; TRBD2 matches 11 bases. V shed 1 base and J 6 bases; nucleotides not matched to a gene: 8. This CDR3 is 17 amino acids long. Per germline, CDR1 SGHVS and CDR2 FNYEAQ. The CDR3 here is CASSLDASGRISNEQFF. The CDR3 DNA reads TGTGCCAGCAGCTTAGATGCTAGCGGGAGGATCAGCAATGAGCAGTTCTTC.

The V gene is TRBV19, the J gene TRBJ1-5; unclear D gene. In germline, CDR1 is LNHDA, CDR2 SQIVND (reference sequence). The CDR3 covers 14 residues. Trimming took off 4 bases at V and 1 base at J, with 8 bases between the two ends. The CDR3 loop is CASSRAISNQPQHF. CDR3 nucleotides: TGTGCCAGTAGTAGGGCCATCAGCAATCAGCCCCAGCATTTT.